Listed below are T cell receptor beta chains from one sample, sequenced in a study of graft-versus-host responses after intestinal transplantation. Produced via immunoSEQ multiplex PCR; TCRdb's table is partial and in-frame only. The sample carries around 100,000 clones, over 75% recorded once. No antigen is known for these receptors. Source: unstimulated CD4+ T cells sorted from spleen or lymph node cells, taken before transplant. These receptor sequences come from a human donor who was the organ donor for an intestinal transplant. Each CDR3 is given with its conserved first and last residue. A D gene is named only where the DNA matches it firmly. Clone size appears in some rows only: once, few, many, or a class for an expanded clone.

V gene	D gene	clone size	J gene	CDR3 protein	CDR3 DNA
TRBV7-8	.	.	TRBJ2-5	CASSLAGAMGTLKTQYF	TGTGCCAGCAGCTTAGCTGGGGCAATGGGCACCTTAAAGACCCAGTACTTC
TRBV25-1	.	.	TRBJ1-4	CASSEMGAGPNEKLFF	TGTGCCAGCAGTGAAATGGGGGCAGGGCCAAATGAAAAACTGTTTTTT
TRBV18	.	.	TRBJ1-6	CASSPGVSSYNSPLHF	TGTGCCAGCTCACCGGGGGTGAGCTCCTATAATTCACCCCTCCACTTT
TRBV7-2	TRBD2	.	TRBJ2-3	CASSSSGLVGFTQYF	TGTGCCAGCAGCTCGTCCGGACTAGTCGGGTTTACGCAGTATTTT
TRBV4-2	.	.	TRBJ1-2	CASSQDHDGNYGYTF	TGTGCCAGCAGCCAAGATCACGACGGAAACTATGGCTACACCTTC
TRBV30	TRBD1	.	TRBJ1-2	CAWRLDDRGPWGYTF	TGTGCCTGGCGACTCGATGACAGGGGCCCATGGGGCTACACCTTC
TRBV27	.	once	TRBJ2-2	CASSLIGLKNTGELFF	TGTGCCAGCAGTTTAATTGGACTCAAAAACACCGGGGAGCTGTTTTTT
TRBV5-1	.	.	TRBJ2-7	CASSLDHKKEQYF	TGCGCCAGCAGCTTGGATCATAAGAAAGAGCAGTACTTC
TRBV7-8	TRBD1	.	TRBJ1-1	CASSLADRGIAEAFF	TGTGCCAGCAGCTTAGCCGACAGGGGGATCGCTGAAGCTTTCTTT
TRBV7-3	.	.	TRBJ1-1	CAAGGGQGPEAFF	TGTGCCGCCGGGGGGGGGCAGGGCCCTGAAGCTTTCTTT
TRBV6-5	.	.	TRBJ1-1	CASNQAWAFF	TGTGCCAGCAACCAGGCGTGGGCTTTCTTT
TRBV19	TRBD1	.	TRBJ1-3	CASRGQADNTIYF	TGTGCCAGTAGGGGACAGGCGGATAACACCATATATTTT
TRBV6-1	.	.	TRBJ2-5	CASSGGGSGETQYF	TGTGCCAGCAGTGGCGGGGGCTCGGGGGAGACCCAGTACTTC
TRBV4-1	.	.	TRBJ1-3	CASRLGDTIYF	TGCGCCAGCAGGCTCGGCGACACCATATATTTT
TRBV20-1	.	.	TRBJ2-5	CSARVETQYF	TGCAGTGCTAGAGTAGAGACCCAGTACTTC
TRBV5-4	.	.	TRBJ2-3	CASLDRRTSTDTQYF	TGTGCCAGCCTAGATCGTAGGACTAGCACAGATACGCAGTATTTT
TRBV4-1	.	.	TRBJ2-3	CASSLSIAGTDTQYF	TGCGCCAGCAGCCTCTCTATAGCTGGCACAGATACGCAGTATTTT
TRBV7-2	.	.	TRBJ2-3	CASSSYSRTDTQYF	TGTGCCAGCAGCTCCTATTCTAGGACAGATACGCAGTATTTT
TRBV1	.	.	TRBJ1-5	CTSSQGGAHSNQPQHF	TGCACCAGCAGCCAAGGGGGAGCTCATAGCAATCAGCCCCAGCATTTT
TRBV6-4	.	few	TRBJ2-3	CASSDRGAPPYTDTQYF	TGTGCCAGCAGTGACAGGGGCGCACCGCCCTACACAGATACGCAGTATTTT
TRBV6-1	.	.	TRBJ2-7	CASSEFRIAYEQYF	TGTGCCAGCAGTGAATTCAGGATTGCCTACGAGCAGTACTTC
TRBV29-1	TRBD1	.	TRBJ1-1	CSVVPGQGTSSRGNTEAFF	TGCAGCGTCGTGCCGGGACAGGGGACGTCTTCTCGGGGGAACACTGAAGCTTTCTTT
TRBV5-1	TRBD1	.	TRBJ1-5	CASSFTGGLGQPQHF	TGCGCCAGCAGCTTTACAGGGGGCTTAGGGCAGCCCCAGCATTTT
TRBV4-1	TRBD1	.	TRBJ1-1	CASSPRDSSTKNTEAFF	TGCGCCAGCAGCCCCCGGGACAGCAGTACGAAGAACACTGAAGCTTTCTTT
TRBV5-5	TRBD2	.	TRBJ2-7	CASSLRLAGSSYEQYF	TGTGCCAGCAGCTTGAGACTAGCGGGGAGCTCCTACGAGCAGTACTTC
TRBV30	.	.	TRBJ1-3	CAWSGGRIHSGNTIYF	TGTGCCTGGAGTGGCGGGAGAATCCACTCTGGAAACACCATATATTTT
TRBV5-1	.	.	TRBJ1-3	CASSSDSGPGNTIYF	TGCGCCAGTAGTAGTGACAGCGGTCCTGGAAACACCATATATTTT
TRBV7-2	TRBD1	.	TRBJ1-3	CASSFQWGGGFGNTIYF	TGTGCCAGCAGCTTCCAGTGGGGAGGGGGCTTTGGAAACACCATATATTTT
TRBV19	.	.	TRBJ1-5	CASSQNQPQHF	TGTGCCAGTAGCCAGAATCAGCCCCAGCATTTT
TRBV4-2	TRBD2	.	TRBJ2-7	CATADPTSGGAYEQYF	TGTGCCACCGCCGATCCGACTAGCGGGGGGGCCTACGAGCAGTACTTC
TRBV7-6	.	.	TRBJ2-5	CASSLGAATETQYF	TGTGCCAGCAGCTTAGGGGCGGCAACAGAGACCCAGTACTTC
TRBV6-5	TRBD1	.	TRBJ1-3	CASSYSQGRGNTIYF	TGTGCCAGCAGTTACTCACAGGGGAGGGGAAACACCATATATTTT
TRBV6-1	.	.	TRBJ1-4	CASSVTPGNEKLFF	TGTGCCAGCAGTGTCACGCCGGGTAATGAAAAACTGTTTTTT
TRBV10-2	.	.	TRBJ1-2	CASSKSPLYGYTF	TGCGCCAGCAGCAAGAGCCCCCTCTATGGCTACACCTTC
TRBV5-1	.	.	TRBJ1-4	CASSSAGGAGREKLFF	TGCGCCAGCAGCTCGGCCGGGGGGGCTGGGAGGGAAAAACTGTTTTTT
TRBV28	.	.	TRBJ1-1	CASTQRGKGVSYTEAFF	TGTGCCAGCACCCAAAGGGGGAAGGGAGTTAGTTACACTGAAGCTTTCTTT
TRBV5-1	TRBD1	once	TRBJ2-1	CASSVGTEYNEQFF	TGCGCCAGCAGCGTCGGGACAGAATACAATGAGCAGTTCTTC
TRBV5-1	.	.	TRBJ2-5	CASSLAGLQETQYF	TGCGCCAGCAGCTTGGCAGGGCTACAAGAGACCCAGTACTTC
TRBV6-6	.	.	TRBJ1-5	CASSTEVGLNQPQHF	TGTGCCAGCAGTACGGAAGTGGGGCTTAATCAGCCCCAGCATTTT
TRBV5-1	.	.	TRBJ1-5	CASSLDPWTRRPYSNQPQHF	TGCGCCAGCAGCTTGGACCCCTGGACAAGGAGGCCTTATAGCAATCAGCCCCAGCATTTT
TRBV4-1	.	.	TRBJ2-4	CASSQATGVGNIQYF	TGCGCCAGCAGCCAAGCGACGGGTGTGGGAAACATTCAGTACTTC
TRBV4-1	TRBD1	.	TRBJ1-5	CASSSTGLDQPQHF	TGCGCCAGCAGCTCGACAGGGTTGGATCAGCCCCAGCATTTT
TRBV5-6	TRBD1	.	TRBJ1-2	CASSLGTGADNYGYTF	TGTGCCAGCAGTTTAGGGACAGGGGCAGATAACTATGGCTACACCTTC
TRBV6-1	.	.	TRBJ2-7	CASSGRGAPYEQYF	TGTGCCAGCAGTGGCCGGGGGGCTCCCTACGAGCAGTACTTC
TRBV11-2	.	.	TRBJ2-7	CASSLGWYEQYF	TGTGCCAGCAGCCTGGGTTGGTACGAGCAGTACTTC
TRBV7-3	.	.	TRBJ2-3	CASSLTFSSWRDTQYF	TGTGCCAGCAGCTTAACGTTTTCCTCGTGGCGCGATACGCAGTATTTT